This T cell receptor (beta chain) stems from a study of Ad26.COV2.S vaccination and SARS-CoV-2 variants. Specified treatment: over 15 received Ad26.COV2.S at low or high dose, single or two shots; about 5 received placebo; per-sample allocation not given. After the first vaccine or placebo injection, samples were drawn on day 63. Sequencing was performed with immunoSEQ multiplex PCR; in TCRdb, only in-frame clones are kept and a portion is missing. The sample gives roughly 680,000 clones, more than 80% of which show up once; about 1.5% is in the top ten. Trimming took 5 bases from V and 1 from J, leaving 14 bases between them. CDR3 length: 15 amino acids. Germline lookup yields CDR1 SGHTA and CDR2 FQGTGA.

The chain is built from TRBV7-3 and TRBJ2-5; D tentatively fits TRBD1 or TRBD2 (7 bases each). The sequence was collected from a person aged 18-65 years who received the Ad26.COV2.S COVID-19 vaccine or a placebo. This specimen consisted of peripheral blood, obtained in a trial of Ad26.COV2.S vaccine versus placebo. Here the CDR3 reads CASSPQGGSQETQYF. The CDR3, as DNA: TGTGCCAGCAGCCCCCAGGGGGGGTCCCAAGAGACCCAGTACTTC. Variable domain in full (rest from reference TRBV7-3 and TRBJ2-5): GAGVSQTPSNKVTEKGKYVELRCDPISGHTALYWYRQSLGQGPEFLIYFQGTGAADDSGLPNDRFFAVRPEGSVSTLKIQRTERGDSAVYLCASSPQGGSQETQYFGPGTRLLVL.